The 3 T cell receptor beta chains below were found in one sample sequenced in a study of glioma-infiltrating T cells. Using RNA template, CDR3s of TCR alpha and beta were amplified with iRepertoire arm-PCR. Each CDR3 protein is one row after TCRdb ran MiXCR on the multiplex PCR reads. The sample holds 44,000 or so distinct CDR3 sequences; about 20% are singletons and the top ten take 6% to 7%. Sequencing was done on a sample of glioma tissue, nonneoplastic brain tissue, or PBMCs (not recorded which). The source of these receptors is a human donor with low-grade glioma or glioblastoma, undergoing nonglioma brain surgery, or in good health (not recorded which).

This clonotype was counted many times. This chain uses TRBV20-1 with TRBJ2-1; weak D call: TRBD2 (6 bases). Germline CDR1 and CDR2: DFQATT and SNEGSKA (reference sequence). The CDR3 is made up of 12 amino acids. V dropped 6 bases and J dropped 9 bases, with 15 bases sitting between them. In DNA form, the CDR3 reads TGCAGTGCGCGCAAGCAGGGAGGTGAGCAGTTCTTC. Its protein is CSARKQGGEQFF.

This clonotype was observed many times. The chain links TRBV7-2 to TRBJ2-3; possibly TRBD1 or TRBD2 for D (5 bases each). V was shortened by 2 bases and J by 5 bases, with 20 bases between the two germline ends. This CDR3 spans 17 amino acids. Germline lookup yields CDR1 SGHTA and CDR2 FQGNSA. The CDR3 DNA follows: TGTGCCAGCAGCTTACTGCTCCGGGACGGATACATAGATACGCAGTATTTT. Its protein is CASSLLLRDGYIDTQYF.

This clonotype was recorded at least ten times. The chain is built from TRBV19 and TRBJ2-1, with 8 bases identical to TRBD1. V gave up 3 bases and J gave up 6 bases; unmatched junction bases: 10. The CDR3 covers 16 residues. The germline gives CDR1 LNHDA, CDR2 SQIVND (reference sequence). The CDR3: CASSITGQGFFNEQFF. Written as DNA, the CDR3 is TGTGCCAGTAGTATTACCGGACAGGGATTTTTCAATGAGCAGTTCTTC. Drawing the rest from reference TRBV19 and TRBJ2-1, the complete variable domain is DGGITQSPKYLFRKEGQNVTLSCEQNLNHDAMYWYRQDPGQGLRLIYYSQIVNDFQKGDIAEGYSVSREKKESFPLTVTSAQKNPTAFYLCASSITGQGFFNEQFFGPGTRLTVL.